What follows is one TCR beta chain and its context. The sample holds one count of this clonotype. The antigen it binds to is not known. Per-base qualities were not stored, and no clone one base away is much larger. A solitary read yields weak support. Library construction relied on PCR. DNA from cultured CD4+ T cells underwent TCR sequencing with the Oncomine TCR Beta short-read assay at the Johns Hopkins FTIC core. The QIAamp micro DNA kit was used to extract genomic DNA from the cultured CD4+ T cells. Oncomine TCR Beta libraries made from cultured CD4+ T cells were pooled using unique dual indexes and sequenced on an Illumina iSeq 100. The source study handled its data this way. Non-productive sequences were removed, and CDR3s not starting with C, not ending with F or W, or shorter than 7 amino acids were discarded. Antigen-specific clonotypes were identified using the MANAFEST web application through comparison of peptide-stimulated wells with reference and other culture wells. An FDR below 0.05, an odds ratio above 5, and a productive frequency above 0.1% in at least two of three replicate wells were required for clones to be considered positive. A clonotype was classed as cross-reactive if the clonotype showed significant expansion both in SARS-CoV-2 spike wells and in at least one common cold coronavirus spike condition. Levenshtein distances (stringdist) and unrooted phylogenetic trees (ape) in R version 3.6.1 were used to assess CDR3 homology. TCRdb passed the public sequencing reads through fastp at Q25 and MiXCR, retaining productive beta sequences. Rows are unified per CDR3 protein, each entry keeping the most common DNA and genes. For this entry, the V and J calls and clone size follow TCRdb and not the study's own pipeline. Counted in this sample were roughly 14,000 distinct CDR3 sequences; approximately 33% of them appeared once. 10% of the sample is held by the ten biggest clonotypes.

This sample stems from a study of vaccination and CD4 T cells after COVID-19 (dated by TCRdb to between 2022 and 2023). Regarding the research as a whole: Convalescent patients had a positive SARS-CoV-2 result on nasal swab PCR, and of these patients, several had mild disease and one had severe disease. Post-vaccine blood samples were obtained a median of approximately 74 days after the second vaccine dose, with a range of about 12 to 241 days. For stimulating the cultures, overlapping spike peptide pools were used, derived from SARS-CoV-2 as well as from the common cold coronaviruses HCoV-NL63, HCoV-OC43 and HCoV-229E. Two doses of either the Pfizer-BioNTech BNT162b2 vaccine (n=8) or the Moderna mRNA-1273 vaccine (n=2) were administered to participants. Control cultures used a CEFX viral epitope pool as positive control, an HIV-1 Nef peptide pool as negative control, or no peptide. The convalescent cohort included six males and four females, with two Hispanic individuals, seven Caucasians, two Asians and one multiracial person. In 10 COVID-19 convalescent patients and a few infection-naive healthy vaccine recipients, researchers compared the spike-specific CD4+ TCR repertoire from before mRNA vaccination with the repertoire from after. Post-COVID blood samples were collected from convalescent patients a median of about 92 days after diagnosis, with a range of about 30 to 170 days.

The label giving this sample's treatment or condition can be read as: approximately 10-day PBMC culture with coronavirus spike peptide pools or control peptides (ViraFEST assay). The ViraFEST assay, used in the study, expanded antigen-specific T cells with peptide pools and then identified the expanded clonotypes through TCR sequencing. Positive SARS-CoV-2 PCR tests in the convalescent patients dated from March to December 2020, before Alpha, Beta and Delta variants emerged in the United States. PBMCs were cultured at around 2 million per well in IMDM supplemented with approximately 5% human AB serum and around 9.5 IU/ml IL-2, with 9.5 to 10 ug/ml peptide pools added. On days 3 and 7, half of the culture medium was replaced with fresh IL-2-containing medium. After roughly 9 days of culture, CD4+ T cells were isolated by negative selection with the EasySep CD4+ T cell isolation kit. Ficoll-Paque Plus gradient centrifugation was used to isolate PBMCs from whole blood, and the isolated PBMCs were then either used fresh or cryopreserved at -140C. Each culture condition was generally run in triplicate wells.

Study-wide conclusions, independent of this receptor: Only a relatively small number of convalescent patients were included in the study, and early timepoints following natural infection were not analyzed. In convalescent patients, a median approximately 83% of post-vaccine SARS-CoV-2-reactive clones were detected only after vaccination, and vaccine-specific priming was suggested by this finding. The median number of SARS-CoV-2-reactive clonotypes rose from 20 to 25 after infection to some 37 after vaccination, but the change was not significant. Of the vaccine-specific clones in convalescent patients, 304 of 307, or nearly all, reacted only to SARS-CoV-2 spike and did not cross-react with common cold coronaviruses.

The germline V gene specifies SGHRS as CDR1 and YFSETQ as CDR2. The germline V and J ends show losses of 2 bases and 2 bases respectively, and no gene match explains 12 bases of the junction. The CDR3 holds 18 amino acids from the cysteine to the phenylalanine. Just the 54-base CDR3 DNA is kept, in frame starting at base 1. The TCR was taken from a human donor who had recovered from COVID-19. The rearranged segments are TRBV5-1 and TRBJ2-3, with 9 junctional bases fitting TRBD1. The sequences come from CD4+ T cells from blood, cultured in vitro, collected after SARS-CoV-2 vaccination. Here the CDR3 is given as CASSFVPGQGRNTDTQYF. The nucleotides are TGCGCCAGCAGCTTCGTCCCGGGACAGGGACGGAACACAGATACGCAGTATTTT.